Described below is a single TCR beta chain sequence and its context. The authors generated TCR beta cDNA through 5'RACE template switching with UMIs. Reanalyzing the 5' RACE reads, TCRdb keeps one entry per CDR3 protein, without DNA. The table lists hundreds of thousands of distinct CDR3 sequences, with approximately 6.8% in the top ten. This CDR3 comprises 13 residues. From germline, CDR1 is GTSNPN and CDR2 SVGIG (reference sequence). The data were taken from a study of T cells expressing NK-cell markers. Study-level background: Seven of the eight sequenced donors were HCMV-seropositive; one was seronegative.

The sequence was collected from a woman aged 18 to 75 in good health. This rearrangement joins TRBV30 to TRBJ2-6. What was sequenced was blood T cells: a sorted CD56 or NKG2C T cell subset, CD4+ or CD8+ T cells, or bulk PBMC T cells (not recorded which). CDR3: CAWSVSGANVLTF. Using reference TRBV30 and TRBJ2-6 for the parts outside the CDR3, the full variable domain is SQTIHQWPATLVQPVGSPLSLECTVEGTSNPNLYWYRQAAGRGLQLLFYSVGIGQISSEVPQNLSASRPQDRQFILSSKKLLLSDSGFYLCAWSVSGANVLTFGAGSRLTVL.